One and the same sample provided the 26 T cell receptor beta chains below, sequenced in a study of T cell repertoires in cytomegalovirus infection. Using its own MiXCR run on the reads, TCRdb lists one record per CDR3 protein. The table has about 490,000 distinct CDR3 sequences, 16% seen once. The specimen was CD8+ T cells from PBMCs. All receptors derive from a human donor in good health (CMV status not recorded). Some clones in this sample may be carry-over from other donors' samples.

V and J are TRBV12-3 or TRBV12-4 and TRBJ2-2; 7 bases are a match to TRBD1. J gave up 0 bases and V 5 bases, and 12 bases lay outside the gene matches. The CDR3 sequence is 18 residues long. The CDR3: CASSVDLGGRANTGELFF. The CDR3 coding sequence is TGTGCCAGCAGTGTAGACCTAGGGGGCCGCGCGAACACCGGGGAGCTGTTTTTT.

In this sample, this clonotype turned up many times. It is likely a read error, because the conserved phenylalanine at the end of the CDR3 is missing. It is unclear where the CDR3 begins or ends on the DNA, so no DNA is shown, and the CDR3 is as TCRdb lists it. The chain joins TRBV6-1 to TRBJ1-2; whether TRBD1, the table's D call, matches the DNA was not checked. Germline CDR1 MNHNS, CDR2 SASEGT. With termini counted, the CDR3 has 12 amino acids. The CDR3 here is CASSEALTGLSR.

Comments on this clonotype: Given a much more abundant clone one base away, this may be a read error. The rearrangement links TRBV11-2 to TRBJ1-1; 8 bases agree with TRBD1. This CDR3 spans 13 amino acids. Germline-derived CDR1 and CDR2 are SGHAT and FQNNGV. Trimming removed 5 bases from V and 11 bases from J; junction bases left unmatched: 10. The CDR3 DNA is TGTGCCAGCAGCGTAACAGGGGGAGGTTTGGCTTTCTTT. This gives the protein CASSVTGGGLAFF.

The table lists this clonotype with a count of one. The V gene is TRBV29-1, the J gene TRBJ2-7; D gene ambiguous. This CDR3 comprises 11 residues. Deletions cut 6 bases from V and 3 bases from J, with 9 bases between. CDR1 and CDR2 from the germline V gene are SQVTM and ANQGSEA. The CDR3 loop is CSVVLNYEQYF. The CDR3 nucleotides are TGCAGCGTGGTTCTAAACTACGAGCAGTACTTC.

This chain links TRBV5-1 with TRBJ2-1, with 8 positions matching TRBD2. Per the germline V gene, CDR1 is SGHRS and CDR2 is YFSETQ. The CDR3 has 17 amino acids. The V segment lost 4 bases and the J segment 10 bases; nucleotides outside the gene matches: 19. CDR3 coding DNA: TGCGCCAGCAGCCCAAGGGGGAGCGGGGGCCTTCCGGGCGAGCAGTTCTTC. Residues: CASSPRGSGGLPGEQFF. Together with reference TRBV5-1 and TRBJ2-1, the CDR3 gives the full variable domain: KAGVTQTPRYLIKTRGQQVTLSCSPISGHRSVSWYQQTPGQGLQFLFEYFSETQRNKGNFPGRFSGRQFSNSRSEMNVSTLELGDSALYLCASSPRGSGGLPGEQFFGPGTRLTVL.

The chain combines TRBV5-4 with TRBJ1-1; D unclear. Germline-derived CDR1 and CDR2 are SGHNT and YYREEE (reference sequence). This CDR3 is 14 amino acids long. V was clipped by 0 bases and J by 5 bases, with 11 bases between them. CDR3 sequence (DNA): TGTGCCAGCAGCTTGGCCGACGGTAGGACTGAAGCTTTCTTT. It translates to CASSLADGRTEAFF.

This clonotype showed up many times. This sequence joins TRBV7-3 and TRBJ2-1; TRBD2 matches 9 bases. CDR3 size: 15 residues. Germline V gene data show CDR1 as SGHTA and CDR2 as FQGTGA. V was clipped by 3 bases and J by 8 bases; unmatched bases: 8. CDR3 DNA sequence: TGTGCCAGCAGCTTCGATGCGGGGGGGTGGGATGAGCAGTTCTTC. Amino acid sequence: CASSFDAGGWDEQFF.

This clonotype has a count of ten or more. The genes are TRBV7-8 and TRBJ2-7; D might be TRBD2 (5 bases). The CDR3 has 10 amino acids. Germline V CDR1 and CDR2: SGHVS, FQNEAQ. Trimming shortened V by 6 bases and J by 5 bases, and 5 bases separated the two germline ends. The CDR3 DNA reads TGTGCCAGCAGGGGAGACGAGCAGTACTTC. Translating gives CASRGDEQYF.

This sequence joins TRBV7-9 and TRBJ1-3; D ambiguous. Trimming removed 8 bases from V and 0 bases from J, with 17 bases in between. The germline V gene has CDR1 SEHNR and CDR2 FQNEAQ (reference sequence). This CDR3 has 16 residues. CDR3 protein: CASQYPGSLSGNTIYF. The DNA for the CDR3 is TGTGCCAGCCAATACCCAGGATCCCTCTCTGGAAACACCATATATTTT. Combining the CDR3 with reference TRBV7-9 and TRBJ1-3 gives the whole variable domain DTGVSQNPRHKITKRGQNVTFRCDPISEHNRLYWYRQTLGQGPEFLTYFQNEAQLEKSRLLSDRFSAERPKGSFSTLEIQRTEQGDSAMYLCASQYPGSLSGNTIYFGEGSWLTVV.

This clonotype was detected ten times or more. V and J are TRBV7-8 and TRBJ2-2; D is unresolved. Germline V gene sequence: CDR1 SGHVS, CDR2 FQNEAQ. Trimming took off 1 base at V and 12 bases at J, with 9 bases between the two ends. CDR3 length equals 12 residues. Here the CDR3 DNA reads TGTGCCAGCAGCTTAGGGATCGATCAGCTGTTTTTT. Translation: CASSLGIDQLFF.

The V gene is TRBV20-1, the J gene TRBJ1-2; D is possibly TRBD1 (5 bases). The CDR3 is 15 residues long. Looked up from germline, CDR1 is DFQATT and CDR2 is SNEGSKA (reference sequence). V was pared by 5 bases and J by 4 bases, with 20 bases between. The CDR3 bases are TGCAGTGCTGCCCCTTACTACAGGTGGGGCTATGGCTACACCTTC. This encodes CSAAPYYRWGYGYTF.

Notes on this clonotype: One junction end disagrees with the germline gene, perhaps due to a read error. The chain joins TRBV6-5 to TRBJ2-7, with 10 bases fitting TRBD1. The CDR3 is made up of 15 amino acids. Germline CDR1 is MNHEY and CDR2 is SVGAGI. This CDR3 reads CASKPRDRGPYEQNF. The CDR3 nucleotides read TGTGCCAGCAAACCAAGGGACAGGGGACCCTACGAGCAGAACTTC.

This clonotype was observed at least ten times. J is TRBJ1-4 and V is TRBV7-9; D is unclear. The CDR3 is 18 amino acids. V was shortened by 3 bases and J by 4 bases, with 21 bases between the two germline ends. The germline CDR1 and CDR2 sequences are SEHNR and FQNEAQ (reference sequence). CDR3 in amino acids: CASSFHTAFNPHNEKLFF. Written as DNA, the CDR3 is TGTGCCAGCAGCTTCCACACAGCTTTCAACCCCCATAATGAAAAACTGTTTTTT.

This clonotype was seen repeatedly, ten times or more. The rearrangement links TRBV11-2 to TRBJ2-7, with a possible D match to TRBD2 (6 bases). The CDR3 covers 15 residues. Trimming left V 1 base short and J 2 bases short, with 12 bases between. CDR1 and CDR2 from the germline V gene are SGHAT and FQNNGV. The CDR3 reads CASSLAIGEAYEQYF. The CDR3 DNA reads as TGTGCCAGCAGCTTAGCAATTGGGGAGGCCTACGAGCAGTACTTC.

This clonotype was detected ten times or more. V is TRBV24-1 and J is TRBJ1-2, with D possibly matching TRBD1 (6 bases). Trimming shortened V by 1 base and J by 0 bases, and 17 bases separated the two germline ends. Looked up from germline, CDR1 is KGHDR and CDR2 is SFDVKD. CDR3 size: 18 residues. This CDR3 reads CATSDFRAGTPANYGYTF. In nucleotides, the CDR3 is TGTGCCACCAGTGATTTCCGGGCCGGGACACCCGCTAACTATGGCTACACCTTC.

In its sample, this clonotype was seen many times. The chain has TRBV7-2 and TRBJ2-5; 9 positions match TRBD1. The germline V gene has CDR1 SGHTA and CDR2 FQGNSA. The CDR3 covers 18 residues. V shed 5 bases, J shed 1 base, and the junction held 14 bases outside the gene matches. For the CDR3, the DNA is TGTGCCAGCAGCCGGAGTGCGTTGGGACAGGGACGCCAAGAGACCCAGTACTTC. Translation gives CASSRSALGQGRQETQYF.

The chain is built from TRBV10-3 and TRBJ1-1; the D is unclear. Trimming took off 7 bases at V and 4 bases at J, with 13 bases between the two ends. CDR1 ENHRY and CDR2 SYGVKD come from the germline V gene. The CDR3 is made up of 13 amino acids. This chain's CDR3 is CAITRGAGTEAFF. The CDR3 DNA reads as TGTGCCATCACACGGGGTGCGGGCACTGAAGCTTTCTTT.

A word on this clonotype: A much larger clonotype is one base distant, so this may be a read error. The rearrangement links TRBV7-3 to TRBJ1-2; no clear D. With 5 bases removed from V and 10 bases from J, the gap between germline ends came to 20 bases. The V gene's germline CDR1 is SGHTA and CDR2 FQGTGA. This CDR3 spans 14 amino acids. The CDR3 protein is CASSARLSNEVYTF. In nucleotides, the CDR3 is TGTGCCAGCAGCGCGCGACTCTCCAACGAGGTCTACACCTTC.

Notes on this clonotype: Because it lacks the conserved phenylalanine or tryptophan at the end, this CDR3 is likely a read error. Because the CDR3's place on the DNA is in doubt, the DNA is left out and the CDR3 is given as listed by TCRdb. The V call is TRBV27, the J call TRBJ2-1; the table's D gene call, TRBD2, was not cross checked with the DNA. CDR1 MNHEY and CDR2 SMNVEV come from the germline V gene (reference sequence). The CDR3 spans 15 amino acids, including both terminal residues. The CDR3: CASSLAGGSGNEQLL.

This clonotype was observed many times. V gene TRBV7-9 combines with J gene TRBJ1-5; 9 positions match TRBD1. V dropped 0 bases and J dropped 0; count of bases not matched to a gene: 3. The CDR3 is made up of 17 amino acids. Germline loops: CDR1 SEHNR, CDR2 FQNEAQ (reference sequence). The CDR3: CASSLAAGQGSNQPQHF. The CDR3, as DNA: TGTGCCAGCAGCTTAGCCGCGGGACAGGGTAGCAATCAGCCCCAGCATTTT.

This clonotype was detected ten times or more. This chain links TRBV6-4 with TRBJ2-7; TRBD2 matches at 13 bases. CDR1 is MRHNA, CDR2 SNTAGT, per germline. The J segment lost 3 bases and the V segment lost 4 bases, leaving 0 bases of the junction unmatched. The CDR3 runs to 14 residues. CDR3 sequence reads: CASSGTSGSYEQYF. Here the CDR3 DNA reads TGTGCCAGCAGTGGGACTAGCGGGAGCTACGAGCAGTACTTC.

This clonotype was found many times. DNA of the CDR3: TGTGCCAGCAGCCTGGACAGGGGGCGCTGGGATGAGCAGTTCTTC. Its protein is CASSLDRGRWDEQFF. The V call is TRBV7-2, the J call TRBJ2-1; 11 positions match TRBD1. The germline CDR1 and CDR2 sequences are SGHTA and FQGNSA. Unmatched junction bases numbered 8, after V lost 5 bases and J lost 8 bases. The CDR3 has 15 amino acids.

Notes on this clonotype: This may come from a read error, since a much larger clone is one base off. This is likely a read error, given that the CDR3 carries no conserved phenylalanine or tryptophan at its end. The J gene is TRBJ2-3, the V gene TRBV19; 7 nucleotides agree with TRBD2. This CDR3 is 16 amino acids long. The germline gives CDR1 LNHDA, CDR2 SQIVND (reference sequence). The J segment lost 2 bases and the V segment lost 6 bases, leaving 11 bases of the junction unmatched. DNA of the CDR3: TGTGCCAGTAGACCCTCAGGGCTAGCGGCCACAGATACGCAGTATGTT. This sequence encodes CASRPSGLAATDTQYV.

Many counts were recorded for this clonotype. The chain recombines TRBV28 with TRBJ2-3; D remains unclear. Germline V gives CDR1 MDHEN, CDR2 SYDVKM. The CDR3 extends over 18 amino acids. With 5 bases removed from V and 3 bases from J, the gap between germline ends came to 24 bases. The CDR3 sequence is CASSPSFTDGVWTDTQYF. The CDR3 DNA follows: TGTGCCAGCAGTCCATCCTTTACTGATGGGGTTTGGACAGATACGCAGTATTTT.

This clonotype was counted a few times. The chain joins TRBV20-1 to TRBJ2-1; TRBD2 is a possible D gene (7 bases). This CDR3 comprises 14 residues. V gave up 3 bases and J gave up 7 bases, with 16 bases separating them. Germline CDR1 DFQATT, CDR2 SNEGSKA (reference sequence). CDR3 sequence reads: CSASRRGRRNEQFF. The CDR3 DNA reads TGCAGTGCTAGTAGGCGGGGGCGGAGGAATGAGCAGTTCTTC.

This clonotype has just a few counts. This rearrangement joins TRBV7-9 to TRBJ1-1; D not certain. Per germline, CDR1 SEHNR and CDR2 FQNEAQ (reference sequence). The V and J ends lost 7 bases and 1 base respectively, with 10 bases between them. This CDR3 comprises 13 residues. The CDR3 DNA follows: TGTGCCAGCACCTCTCCCCAGAACACTGAAGCTTTCTTT. This codes for CASTSPQNTEAFF.